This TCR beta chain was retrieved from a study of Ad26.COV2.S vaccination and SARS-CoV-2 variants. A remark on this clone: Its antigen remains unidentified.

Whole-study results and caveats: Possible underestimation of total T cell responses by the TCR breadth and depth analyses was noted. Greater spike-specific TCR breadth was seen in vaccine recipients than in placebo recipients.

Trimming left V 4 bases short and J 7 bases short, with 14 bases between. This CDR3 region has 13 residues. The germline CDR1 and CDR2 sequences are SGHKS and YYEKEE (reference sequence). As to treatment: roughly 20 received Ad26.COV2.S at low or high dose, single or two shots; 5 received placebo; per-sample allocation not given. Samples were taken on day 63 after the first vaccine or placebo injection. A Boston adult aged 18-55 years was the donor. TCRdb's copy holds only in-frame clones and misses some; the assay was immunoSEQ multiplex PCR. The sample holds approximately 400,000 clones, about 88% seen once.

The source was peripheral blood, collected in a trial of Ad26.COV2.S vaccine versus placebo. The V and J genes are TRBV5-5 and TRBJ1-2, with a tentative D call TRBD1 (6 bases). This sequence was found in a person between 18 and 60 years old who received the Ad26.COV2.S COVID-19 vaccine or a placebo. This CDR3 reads CASSAREGVGYTF. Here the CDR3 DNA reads TGTGCCAGCAGCGCCCGAGAGGGGGTTGGCTACACCTTC.